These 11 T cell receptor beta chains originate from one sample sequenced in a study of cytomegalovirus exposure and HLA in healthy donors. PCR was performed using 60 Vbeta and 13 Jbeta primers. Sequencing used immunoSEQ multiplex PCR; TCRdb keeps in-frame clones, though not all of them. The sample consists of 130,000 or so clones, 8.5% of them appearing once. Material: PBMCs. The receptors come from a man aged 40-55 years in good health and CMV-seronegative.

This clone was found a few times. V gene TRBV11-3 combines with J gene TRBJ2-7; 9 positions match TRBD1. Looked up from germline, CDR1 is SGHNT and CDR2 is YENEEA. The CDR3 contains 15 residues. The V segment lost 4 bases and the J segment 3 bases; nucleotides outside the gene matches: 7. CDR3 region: CASSSARTGDYEQYF. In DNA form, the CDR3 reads TGTGCCAGCAGCTCAGCTCGGACAGGGGACTACGAGCAGTACTTC.

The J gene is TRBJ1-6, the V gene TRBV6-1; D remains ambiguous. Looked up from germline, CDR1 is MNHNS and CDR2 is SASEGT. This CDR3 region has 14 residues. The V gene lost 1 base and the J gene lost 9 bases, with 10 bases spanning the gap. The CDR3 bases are TGTGCCAGCAGTGAAGACCGAGGGATTTCACCCCTCCACTTT. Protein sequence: CASSEDRGISPLHF.

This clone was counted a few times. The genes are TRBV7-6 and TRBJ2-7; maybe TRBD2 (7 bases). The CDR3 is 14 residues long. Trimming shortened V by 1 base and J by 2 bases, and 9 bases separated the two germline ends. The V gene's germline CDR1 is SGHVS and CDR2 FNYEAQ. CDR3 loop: CASSLGGGTYEQYF. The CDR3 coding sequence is TGTGCCAGCAGCTTAGGGGGGGGCACCTACGAGCAGTACTTC.

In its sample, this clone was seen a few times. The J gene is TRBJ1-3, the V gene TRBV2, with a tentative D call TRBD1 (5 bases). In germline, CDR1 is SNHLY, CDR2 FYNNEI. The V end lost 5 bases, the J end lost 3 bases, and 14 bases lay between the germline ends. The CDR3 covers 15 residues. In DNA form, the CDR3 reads TGTGCCAGCAGTTTCGCCAGGGTCGATGGAAACACCATATATTTT. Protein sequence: CASSFARVDGNTIYF.

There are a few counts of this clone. The CDR3 loop reads CASSLPAGLTQGGNEKLFF. In DNA form, the CDR3 reads TGTGCCAGCAGCTTGCCGGCTGGCCTTACTCAGGGAGGAAATGAAAAACTGTTTTTT. V usage is TRBV7-9 and J usage is TRBJ1-4; D perhaps matches TRBD1 (5 bases). The germline V gene has CDR1 SEHNR and CDR2 FQNEAQ (reference sequence). The CDR3 runs to 19 residues. Between the trimmed V and J ends, which lost 3 bases and 5 bases, there was a span of 25 bases.

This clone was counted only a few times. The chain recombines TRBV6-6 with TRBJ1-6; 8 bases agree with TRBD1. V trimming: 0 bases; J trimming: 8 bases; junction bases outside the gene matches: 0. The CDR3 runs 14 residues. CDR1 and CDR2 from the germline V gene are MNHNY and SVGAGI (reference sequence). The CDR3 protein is CASSYSGQDSPLHF. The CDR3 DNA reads TGTGCCAGCAGTTACTCGGGACAGGATTCACCCCTCCACTTT.

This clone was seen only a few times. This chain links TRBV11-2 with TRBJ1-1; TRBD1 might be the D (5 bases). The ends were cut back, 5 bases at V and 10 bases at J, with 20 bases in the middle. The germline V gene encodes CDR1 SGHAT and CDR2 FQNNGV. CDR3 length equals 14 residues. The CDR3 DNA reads TGTGCCAGCAGCCTTGCCGGCAGGGCGCCCTCAGCTTTCTTT. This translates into CASSLAGRAPSAFF.

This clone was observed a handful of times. For the CDR3, the DNA is TGTGCCATCAGTGCTTCGGACAGGGGGTTACAGCCCCAGCATTTT. It is translated as CAISASDRGLQPQHF. This rearrangement joins TRBV10-3 to TRBJ1-5; the match to TRBD1 covers 10 bases. Germline-derived CDR1 and CDR2 are ENHRY and SYGVKD. The CDR3 consists of 15 residues. V shed 4 bases, J shed 7 bases, and the junction held 7 bases outside the gene matches.

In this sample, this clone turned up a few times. The CDR3 coding sequence is TGTGCCAGCAGCTGGACTAGCGGGGATTACAATGAGCAGTTCTTC. Its protein product is CASSWTSGDYNEQFF. The chain joins TRBV28 to TRBJ2-1, with 12 bases that match TRBD2. The V segment lost 6 bases and the J segment 4 bases; nucleotides outside the gene matches: 4. Per germline, CDR1 MDHEN and CDR2 SYDVKM. The CDR3 length is 15 residues.

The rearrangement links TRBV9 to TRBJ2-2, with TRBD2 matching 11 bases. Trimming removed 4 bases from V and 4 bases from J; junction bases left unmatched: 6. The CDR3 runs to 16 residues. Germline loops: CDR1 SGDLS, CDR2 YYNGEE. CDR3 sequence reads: CASSFSGGASTGELFF. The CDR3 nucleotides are TGTGCCAGCAGCTTTAGCGGGGGGGCTAGCACCGGGGAGCTGTTTTTT.

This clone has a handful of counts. The CDR3 DNA follows: TGCGCCAGCAGTGAGAGGCAGCGACCGGACACTGAAGCTTTCTTT. It yields the protein CASSERQRPDTEAFF. The chain has TRBV10-1 and TRBJ1-1; D is unresolved. This CDR3 spans 15 amino acids. Germline assignment: CDR1 WNHNN and CDR2 SYGVQD (reference sequence). Trimming removed 2 bases at V and 3 bases at J, with 13 bases between.